This T cell receptor beta chain was captured in a study of blood T cell repertoires in COVID-19. At the level of the study: The United States, Italy and Spain supplied acute and convalescent COVID-19 samples. PBMCs, B-cell-depleted T cells, or T cells provided the cDNA or gDNA that made up the material.

Methods used by the authors: By means of reference gene primer amplification, nucleated cell counts were estimated. The protocol was immunoSEQ multiplex PCR, while the TCRdb copy is restricted to in-frame clones and leaves out a portion. Clone size and V and J calls were adopted from that table, with D and trimming inferred from the DNA. The sample records under 150,000 clones, 70% to 80% being singletons. This clonotype was obtained from a woman of 80 years or more with acute or convalescent COVID-19. Source material: peripheral blood.

DNA of the CDR3: TGTGCCAGCAGAAAGACAGGGGAGGCTGGTCGCTACACCTTC. This gives the protein CASRKTGEAGRYTF. The J gene is TRBJ1-2, the V gene TRBV2; 8 positions agree with TRBD1. Germline trimming cut 6 bases from V and 9 bases from J; bases unmatched to any gene: 12. CDR1 SNHLY and CDR2 FYNNEI come from the germline V gene. CDR3 length: 14 amino acids.